This T cell receptor beta chain was captured in a study of identical twins (TCRdb year 2016). The study in broad terms: To test whether fetal clonotypes persist, the study used deep sequencing on TCR alpha and beta repertoires from monozygotic twins, unrelated adults of various ages, and cord blood. Replicate twin experiments were performed at different times using different library preparation protocols to rule out contamination. Results the study describes overall, beyond this receptor: Zero-insertion analyses could be partly confounded by invariant T cells such as MAIT and iNKT, although diverse VJ usage argued against such confounding for most clonotypes. Compared with coincidental sharing between unrelated individuals, out-of-frame TCR alpha sequences shared between twins had an excess of sequences with low generation probability. Abundant cord blood beta clonotypes had fewer insertions, young adult naive repertoires showed a similar but weaker trend, and memory repertoires showed no such trend. In monozygotic twins, out-of-frame TCR alpha sharing was systematically underestimated by recombination models, although the models agreed with sharing between unrelated individuals. Because the same donors could not be followed over many years, the conclusions relied on cross-sectional statistical analysis. In beta out-of-frame sequences, excess twin sharing was weaker, because having fewer shared sequences lowered the signal-to-noise ratio.

Library preparation was by 5' RACE. Sequencer: Illumina HiSeq 2000. Template switching introduced a universal primer binding site; the final cDNA contained a unique molecular identifier, enabling accurate counting of TCR cDNA molecules. Specific primers in the conserved constant-segment region were used to synthesize first-strand cDNA for the TCR alpha and beta chains. To control for contamination, every cDNA library carried two barcodes: a SMART-Mk sample barcode plus Illumina barcodes. TruSeq adapter sequences along with Illumina sample barcodes were introduced in two successive PCR steps. The Illumina HiSeq platform was used with custom primers to sequence TCR alpha and beta cDNA libraries. In the authors' own workflow: MiGEC processed the raw reads to extract unique molecular identifiers, while MiXCR was used to determine the CDR3 positions. For each individual, recombination models were inferred using an EM algorithm with the repgenHMM and IGoR tools. Shared clonotypes were analyzed with the tcR package in R, and sharing was normalized by the product of cloneset sizes. To study raw recombination without the effects of thymic and clonal selection, out-of-frame nonproductive sequences were analyzed. TCRdb handled the public reads itself, with Q25 trimming in fastp and clone calling in MiXCR, and kept productive beta chains. Every entry covers one CDR3 protein and lists the most common genes and DNA from its rows. These V and J calls originate from TCRdb's pipeline instead of the authors' own analysis. This sample gives about 240,000 distinct CDR3 sequences in total; about 7.5% of them show up just once. The ten largest clones capture over 5% of the sample.

Points on this clonotype: What antigen it recognizes has not been identified. No base quality values were provided; no much bigger clone lies one nucleotide off.

V lost 2 bases and J lost 7 bases; the stretch between them is 11 bases long. CDR1 and CDR2 are drawn from the germline V gene: KGHDR, SFDVKD. Including the terminal cysteine and phenylalanine, the CDR3 comprises 13 residues. The sequence is cut down to CDR3 DNA, 39 bases in frame from base 1. Every donor was a healthy Caucasian. Three pairs of female monozygotic twins, all aged roughly 18 to 29 years, were included in the twin cohort. Positive isolation kits from Invitrogen were used to isolate CD4+ and CD8+ T cell populations. This sample also belongs to another study, concerning yellow fever vaccine responses in identical twins. As described in the second report: According to the authors, the vaccine-induced T cell response in identical twins seemed to be partly convergent and partly specific to each individual. In identical twins, the study followed T cell clones that responded to the vaccine with precision.

The V gene is TRBV24-1 and the J gene is TRBJ2-7; the D gene is perhaps TRBD1, on 5 matching bases. The sample taken for sequencing was CD8+ T cells sorted from blood. This receptor was taken from a woman between 18 and 30 years old in good health. The CDR3 in this case is CATSDWQGEEQYF. The sequence in DNA is TGTGCCACCAGTGATTGGCAGGGTGAGGAGCAGTACTTC.